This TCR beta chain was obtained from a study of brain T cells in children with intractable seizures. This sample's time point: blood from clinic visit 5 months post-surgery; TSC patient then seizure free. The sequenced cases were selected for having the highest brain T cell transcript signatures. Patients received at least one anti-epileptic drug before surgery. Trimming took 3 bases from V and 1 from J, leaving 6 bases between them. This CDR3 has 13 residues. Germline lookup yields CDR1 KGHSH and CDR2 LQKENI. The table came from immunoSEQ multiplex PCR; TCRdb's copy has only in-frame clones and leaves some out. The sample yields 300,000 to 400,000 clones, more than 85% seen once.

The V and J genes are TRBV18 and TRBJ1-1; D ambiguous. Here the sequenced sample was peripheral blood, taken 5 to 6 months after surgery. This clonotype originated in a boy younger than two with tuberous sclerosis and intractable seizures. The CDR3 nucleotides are TGTGCCAGCTCACCCAAAGAGAACACTGAAGCTTTCTTT. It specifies CASSPKENTEAFF.